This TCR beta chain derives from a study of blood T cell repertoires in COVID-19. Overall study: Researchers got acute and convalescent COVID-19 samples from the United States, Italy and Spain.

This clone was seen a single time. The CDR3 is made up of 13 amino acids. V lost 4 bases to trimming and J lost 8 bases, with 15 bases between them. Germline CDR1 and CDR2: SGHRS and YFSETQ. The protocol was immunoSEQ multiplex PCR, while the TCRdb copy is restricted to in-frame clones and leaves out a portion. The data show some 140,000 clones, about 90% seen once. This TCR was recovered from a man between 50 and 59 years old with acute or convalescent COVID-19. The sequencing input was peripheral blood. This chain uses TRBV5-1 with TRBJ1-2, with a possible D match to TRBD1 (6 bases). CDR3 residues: CASSPGTSPGYTF. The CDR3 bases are TGCGCCAGCAGCCCCGGGACATCTCCGGGCTACACCTTC. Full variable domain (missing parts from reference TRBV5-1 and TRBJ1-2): KAGVTQTPRYLIKTRGQQVTLSCSPISGHRSVSWYQQTPGQGLQFLFEYFSETQRNKGNFPGRFSGRQFSNSRSEMNVSTLELGDSALYLCASSPGTSPGYTFGSGTRLTVV.